The 8 T cell receptor beta chains given below trace back to one sample, sequenced in a study of shared clonotypes between healthy human individuals. Measured with immunoSEQ multiplex PCR; TCRdb has only the in-frame clones, and not every one. The sample includes more than 2,000,000 clones, approximately 90% of them seen just once. The material sequenced was naive CD4+ T cells sorted from blood. Subset specified: CD45RA+ positively selected. The receptors shown here come from a man aged 18 to 29 in good health.

This sequence joins TRBV20-1 and TRBJ2-7, with D possibly matching TRBD1 (5 bases). Germline V gene lookup returns CDR1 DFQATT and CDR2 SNEGSKA (reference sequence). The CDR3 covers 11 residues. The V end lost 6 bases, the J end lost 2 bases, and 8 bases lay between the germline ends. CDR3 in DNA: TGCAGTGCCGGACAACCCTACGAGCAGTACTTC. Its protein is CSAGQPYEQYF.

The chain combines TRBV11-3 with TRBJ2-2; D ambiguous. CDR1 is SGHNT, CDR2 YENEEA, per germline. This CDR3 is 13 amino acids long. V lost 0 bases to trimming and J lost 7 bases, with 6 bases between them. CDR3 region: CASSLDPGGELFF. DNA of the CDR3: TGTGCCAGCAGCTTAGACCCCGGCGGGGAGCTGTTTTTT. The whole variable domain, filled in from reference TRBV11-3 and TRBJ2-2, reads EAGVVQSPRYKIIEKKQPVAFWCNPISGHNTLYWYLQNLGQGPELLIRYENEEAVDDSQLPKDRFSAERLKGVDSTLKIQPAELGDSAVYLCASSLDPGGELFFGEGSRLTVL.

The CDR3 reads CASSLASTLNYGYTF. As DNA, the CDR3 is TGTGCCAGCAGCTTAGCCAGTACCCTTAACTATGGCTACACCTTC. This chain connects TRBV7-9 to TRBJ1-2; D is unresolved. V was cut by 0 bases and J by 1 base, with 9 bases left in between. The germline V gene encodes CDR1 SEHNR and CDR2 FQNEAQ (reference sequence). This CDR3 has 15 amino acids.

This chain uses TRBV6-5 with TRBJ1-1; D is uncertain. V shed 0 bases and J shed 4 bases, with 9 bases lying between them. This CDR3 is built from 14 residues. From germline, CDR1 is MNHEY and CDR2 SVGAGI. CDR3 nucleotides: TGTGCCAGCAGTTACTCCTACTCGGGCACTGAAGCTTTCTTT. Encoded protein: CASSYSYSGTEAFF.

This chain uses TRBV29-1 with TRBJ2-1; no firm D call. The CDR3 runs to 11 residues. V was cut by 4 bases and J by 10 bases, with 11 bases left in between. Germline CDR1 reads SQVTM; CDR2 reads ANQGSEA. The CDR3 protein is CSVVDPPEQFF. In DNA form, the CDR3 reads TGCAGCGTTGTCGACCCACCGGAGCAGTTCTTC.

In its sample, this clone was seen a few times. This sequence joins TRBV18 and TRBJ1-6; 8 nucleotides align to TRBD1. J lost 8 bases, V lost 3 bases, and 6 bases had no gene match. This CDR3 has 15 residues. Per germline, CDR1 KGHSH and CDR2 LQKENI. The CDR3 region has the DNA TGTGCCAGCTCACCGGTGACAGGGGAGGATTCACCCCTCCACTTT. Amino acids: CASSPVTGEDSPLHF.

With regard to this clone: Other DNA sequences in the same sample also yield this CDR3. The V call is TRBV7-9, the J call TRBJ2-7, with 9 bases lining up with TRBD1. Germline CDR1 and CDR2: SEHNR and FQNEAQ (reference sequence). The CDR3 has 14 amino acids. The ends lost 5 bases at V and 0 bases at J; junction bases unmatched: 2. CDR3 amino acids: CASSRDRASYEQYF. CDR3 nucleotides: TGTGCCAGCAGCCGGGACAGGGCCTCCTACGAGCAGTACTTC.

A single count supports this clone. The chain carries TRBV7-6 and TRBJ2-1; D ambiguous. V shed 1 base and J shed 1 base, with 11 bases lying between them. Germline V gene sequence: CDR1 SGHVS, CDR2 FNYEAQ. The CDR3 consists of 16 residues. The CDR3 nucleotides are TGTGCCAGCAGCTTAGTAGGTGGTTTATCCTACAATGAGCAGTTCTTC. Translated, it gives CASSLVGGLSYNEQFF.